The sequence of this T cell receptor (beta chain) was determined in a study of blood T cell repertoires in COVID-19 (dated by TCRdb to about 2020). In terms of the full investigation: The collaborator samples originated in the United States, Italy and Spain and spanned the acute and convalescent phases of COVID-19. The repertoires were released in a freely available public database meant as a resource for research on the immune response to SARS-CoV-2. Subjects who had been exposed to COVID-19, were actively infected with it, or had recovered from it provided the deeply sampled blood TCRbeta repertoires that made up the dataset. HLA class I and class II types, where available, came from metadata supplied by the sample provider rather than from assay-based typing. The prospective study material was composed of cDNA or gDNA derived from T cells, B-cell-depleted T cells, or PBMCs. Sample metadata almost always included a de-identified subject ID, COVID-19 status, age in years and sex. The samples were drawn from the first 160 participants of the ongoing ImmuneRACE study and from 950 to 1,500 subjects provided by 6 global collaborators.

Study-level results and caveats: Clinical and demographic metadata were provided uncurated, with the amount varying by source and participant.

TCRbeta CDR3 regions were amplified from genomic DNA by means of the immunoSEQ Assay, a bias-controlled multiplex PCR. As for how the authors treated the data: Within the assay, amplification of reference gene primers was used to estimate how many nucleated cells each sample contained. To quantify the absolute abundance of each unique TCRbeta CDR3 rearrangement, sequence reads were collapsed and filtered. For each sample, productive Simpson clonality was calculated as the square root of Simpson's diversity index over productive rearrangements. This immuneACCESS table, as held by TCRdb, lists in-frame sequences with V and J called but not all clones. Of the missing ones, under half trace to an unresolved V gene in checked studies; the others have no known cause. The DNA gave D and trimming, while V, J and clone size come from that table. The sample yields hundreds of thousands of clones; approximately 86% were counted once. Jointly, the top ten make up just over 7% of the sample.

At the junction V is shortened by 6 bases and J by 2 bases; bases outside the gene matches: 4. The CDR3 runs 14 residues from the cysteine to the phenylalanine. Just the 42-base CDR3 DNA is kept, in frame starting at base 1. Looking up the germline V gene (reference sequence) yields CDR1 MNHEY and CDR2 SMNVEV. At one collaborating source in Seattle, patients were enrolled during active infection and were followed longitudinally through the course of disease. Each collaborating institution followed its own protocols to collect whole blood in K2EDTA tubes. Collaborator samples were shipped for TCRbeta analysis as frozen whole blood, isolated PBMCs, or DNA extracted from either sample type. A word on this clone: Its antigen target is currently unknown. Per-base quality was not reported, and no clone a single base away is much larger than it.

The chain is encoded by TRBV27 joined to TRBJ1-2, and TRBD1 aligns with 9 junction nucleotides. The clonotype was recovered from a woman aged 60-75 years with COVID-19, enrolled during active disease. The sequenced sample was peripheral blood. At the DNA level, the sequence is TGTGCCAGCAGGAAACAGGGGGCCAACTATGGCTACACCTTC. Protein translation: CASRKQGANYGYTF.